Each of the 21 T cell receptor beta chains below was sequenced from the same sample in a study of patients and donors after allogeneic stem cell transplantation. TCRdb re-called the RT-PCR reads through MiXCR, storing one row per CDR3 protein. The data contain about a million distinct CDR3 sequences, 18% of them singletons. Material for sequencing was blood, either unsorted or a sorted T cell fraction (not recorded which). Source of these receptors: a human donor who was either an allogeneic HSCT recipient or a stem cell or donor lymphocyte infusion donor (not recorded which). It is not recorded whose cells these are; they may come from a transplant donor.

This clonotype was found a few times. This chain links TRBV18 with TRBJ2-5; possibly TRBD1 for D (5 bases). CDR1 and CDR2 (germline): KGHSH, LQKENI. V was trimmed by 4 bases and J by 1 base, leaving 10 bases between them. The CDR3 loop spans 14 amino acids. CDR3 sequence reads: CASSQGRIQETQYF. DNA for the CDR3: TGTGCCAGCTCACAGGGGCGGATCCAAGAGACCCAGTACTTC. The full variable domain, completed using reference TRBV18 and TRBJ2-5, is NAGVMQNPRHLVRRRGQEARLRCSPMKGHSHVYWYRQLPEEGLKFMVYLQKENIIDESGMPKERFSAEFPKEGPSILRIQQVVRGDSAAYFCASSQGRIQETQYFGPGTRLLVL.

This clonotype was observed a handful of times. J is TRBJ1-6 and V is TRBV18; tentative D call: TRBD1 (5 bases). The germline V gene encodes CDR1 KGHSH and CDR2 LQKENI. This CDR3 spans 14 amino acids. V was clipped by 1 base and J by 6 bases, with 7 bases between them. DNA of the CDR3: TGTGCCAGCTCACCACGACAGCCTAATTCACCCCTCCACTTT. Its protein product is CASSPRQPNSPLHF.

The rearrangement joins TRBV9 to TRBJ1-5; no reliable D call. Germline assignment: CDR1 SGDLS and CDR2 YYNGEE. The CDR3 sequence is 15 residues long. V lost 4 bases, J lost 3 bases, and 14 bases lay in between. The CDR3 DNA is TGTGCCAGCAGCCCGCAGGACGGAATCAATCAGCCCCAGCATTTT. Its translation: CASSPQDGINQPQHF. The whole variable domain, filled in from reference TRBV9 and TRBJ1-5, reads DSGVTQTPKHLITATGQRVTLRCSPRSGDLSVYWYQQSLDQGLQFLIQYYNGEERAKGNILERFSAQQFPDLHSELNLSSLELGDSALYFCASSPQDGINQPQHFGDGTRLSIL.

In DNA, the CDR3 is TGTGCCAGCAGCTTAGAAGCAGTACGGAGGCCTAATCAGCCCCAGCATTTT. Translation gives CASSLEAVRRPNQPQHF. The chain employs TRBV11-2 and TRBJ1-5; D not certain. The CDR3 runs 17 residues. Germline CDR1 reads SGHAT; CDR2 reads FQNNGV. V gave up 0 bases and J gave up 4 bases, with 16 bases separating them.

This clonotype was seen repeatedly, ten times or more. The J gene is TRBJ1-6, the V gene TRBV5-1; perhaps TRBD1 as D (5 bases). With 5 bases removed from V and 9 bases from J, the gap between germline ends came to 12 bases. CDR1 is SGHRS, CDR2 YFSETQ, per germline. The CDR3 extends over 13 amino acids. The CDR3 sequence: CASRTAVGSPLHF. Here the CDR3 DNA reads TGCGCCAGCAGGACAGCAGTAGGTTCACCCCTCCACTTT.

In its sample, this clonotype was seen a few times. This rearrangement joins TRBV20-1 to TRBJ1-5; perhaps TRBD1 as D (6 bases). Germline V lookup: CDR1 DFQATT, CDR2 SNEGSKA (reference sequence). Deletions cut 6 bases from V and 4 bases from J, with 13 bases between. The CDR3 totals 13 residues. CDR3 protein: CSASDRFNQPQHF. In nucleotides, the CDR3 is TGCAGTGCGAGCGACAGGTTTAATCAGCCCCAGCATTTT.

This clonotype was counted a few times. The genes are TRBV20-1 and TRBJ1-5; no clear D. This CDR3 is built from 12 residues. Germline CDR1 is DFQATT and CDR2 is SNEGSKA (reference sequence). Trimming shortened V by 5 bases and J by 7 bases, and 12 bases separated the two germline ends. In nucleotides, the CDR3 is TGCAGTGCTTCGACATCAGGCCAGCCCCAGCATTTT. Translated: CSASTSGQPQHF.

This clonotype was detected many times. In nucleotides, the CDR3 is TGTGCCATCAGTCCTGGGGGGGAGTACAATGAGCAGTTCTTC. Residues: CAISPGGEYNEQFF. The genes are TRBV10-3 and TRBJ2-1; 7 bases are shared with TRBD2. Germline V gives CDR1 ENHRY, CDR2 SYGVKD. V shed 5 bases and J 4 bases; nucleotides not matched to a gene: 5. The CDR3 sequence is 14 residues long.

This clonotype came up a few times. The chain recombines TRBV20-1 with TRBJ1-6, with TRBD1 as a possible D gene (6 bases). This CDR3 is built from 14 residues. Trimming took 1 base from V and 10 from J, leaving 14 bases between them. Looked up from germline, CDR1 is DFQATT and CDR2 is SNEGSKA (reference sequence). CDR3 sequence: CSARVGQGTSPLHF. Written as DNA, the CDR3 is TGCAGTGCTAGAGTCGGGCAGGGGACCTCACCCCTCCACTTT.

The rearrangement uses TRBV5-6 and TRBJ2-1; D perhaps matches TRBD2 (6 bases). The CDR3 has 16 residues. CDR1 and CDR2 (germline): SGHDT, YYEEEE. V dropped 0 bases and J dropped 4 bases, with 14 bases sitting between them. The CDR3 DNA follows: TGTGCCAGCAGCTTGGCCTTTAGCGGCTTTTACAATGAGCAGTTCTTC. Protein product: CASSLAFSGFYNEQFF. Drawing the rest from reference TRBV5-6 and TRBJ2-1, the complete variable domain is DAGVTQSPTHLIKTRGQQVTLRCSPKSGHDTVSWYQQALGQGPQFIFQYYEEEERQRGNFPDRFSGHQFPNYSSELNVNALLLGDSALYLCASSLAFSGFYNEQFFGPGTRLTVL.

This clonotype was seen repeatedly, ten times or more. The rearrangement joins TRBV4-1 to TRBJ2-1; no clear D gene. CDR3 length equals 16 residues. Trimming removed 0 bases from V and 6 bases from J, with 15 bases in between. Looked up from germline, CDR1 is MGHRA and CDR2 is YSYEKL. The CDR3 bases are TGCGCCAGCAGCCAAGATTGGGATTTCGGATCCAATGAGCAGTTCTTC. Amino acids: CASSQDWDFGSNEQFF.

This clonotype was found a few times. The rearrangement joins TRBV7-6 to TRBJ2-7; TRBD1 matches at 11 bases. Germline V gives CDR1 SGHVS, CDR2 FNYEAQ. V lost 5 bases, J lost 0 bases, and 3 bases stayed unmatched. This CDR3 spans 15 amino acids. As DNA, the CDR3 is TGTGCCAGCAGCGTCGGGACAGGGGGCTCCTACGAGCAGTACTTC. Translating it yields CASSVGTGGSYEQYF.

The V and J genes are TRBV27 and TRBJ2-7; a weak D match, TRBD1 (6 bases). The CDR3 has 15 residues. The germline V and J ends were trimmed by 7 bases and 3 bases, with 19 bases remaining between them. Per germline, CDR1 MNHEY and CDR2 SMNVEV (reference sequence). The CDR3 protein is CASKRSGQSFYEQYF. Written as DNA, the CDR3 is TGTGCCAGCAAGCGATCCGGACAGAGCTTCTACGAGCAGTACTTC.

This clonotype was detected a few times. The chain employs TRBV12-5 and TRBJ1-5; D gene unclear. This CDR3 has 15 amino acids. Per germline, CDR1 LGHNT and CDR2 FRNRAP. The ends were cut back, 1 base at V and 4 bases at J, with 11 bases in the middle. The CDR3 nucleotides are TGTGCTAGTGGTTTGGGCCCCGGCCTAAATCAGCCCCAGCATTTT. Its protein product is CASGLGPGLNQPQHF.

The rearrangement joins TRBV10-3 to TRBJ2-7; 12 nucleotides agree with TRBD2. The CDR3 has 15 amino acids. After removal of 4 bases from V and 6 bases from J, the junction contained 7 bases not matched to a gene. Germline V gene lookup returns CDR1 ENHRY and CDR2 SYGVKD. The CDR3 nucleotides read TGTGCCATCAGTGGGCTAGCGGGAGGGCCCTCCGAGCAGTACTTC. Its protein is CAISGLAGGPSEQYF.

The V and J genes are TRBV12-3 or TRBV12-4 and TRBJ2-1; D is perhaps TRBD2 (6 bases). V was cut by 7 bases and J by 9 bases, with 10 bases left in between. The CDR3 runs 11 residues. CDR3 protein: CASISGGEQFF. The CDR3 coding sequence is TGTGCCAGCATCTCCGGGGGTGAGCAGTTCTTC.

This clonotype has just a few counts. The chain recombines TRBV5-6 with TRBJ2-2, with D possibly being TRBD1 or TRBD2 (5 bases each). Germline V gives CDR1 SGHDT, CDR2 YYEEEE. V lost 7 bases to trimming and J lost 0 bases, with 16 bases between them. The CDR3 runs 16 residues. The CDR3: CASEPVGRTNTGELFF. The CDR3, as DNA: TGTGCCAGCGAACCAGTGGGACGGACGAACACCGGGGAGCTGTTTTTT.

This chain links TRBV4-1 with TRBJ2-1, with 10 nucleotides matching TRBD2. J lost 4 bases, V lost 1 base, and 10 bases had no gene match. The length of the CDR3 is 18 residues. In germline, CDR1 is MGHRA, CDR2 YSYEKL. The CDR3, as DNA: TGCGCCAGCAGCCAAGTTTTTCAGACTAGCGGGCAGTACAATGAGCAGTTCTTC. It encodes CASSQVFQTSGQYNEQFF.

V and J are TRBV6-1 and TRBJ1-2; D gene ambiguous. The V end was cut by 7 bases, the J end by 4 bases, with 13 bases between. The germline CDR1 and CDR2 sequences are MNHNS and SASEGT. This CDR3 has 13 residues. CDR3 coding DNA: TGTGCCAGCATTGTCGGAAGTATCTATGGCTACACCTTC. As protein: CASIVGSIYGYTF.

This clonotype was counted only a few times. This rearrangement joins TRBV2 to TRBJ1-1, with D unresolved. The CDR3 contains 13 residues. Germline V gene lookup returns CDR1 SNHLY and CDR2 FYNNEI. V lost 1 base to trimming and J lost 3 bases, with 6 bases between them. The CDR3 DNA sequence: TGTGCCAGCAGTGAAGACCGGCACACTGAAGCTTTCTTT. It codes for CASSEDRHTEAFF.

This clonotype has more than one count but fewer than ten. The V call is TRBV7-9, the J call TRBJ2-2, with D hard to call. Trimming removed 5 bases at V and 0 bases at J, with 7 bases between. Germline-derived CDR1 and CDR2 are SEHNR and FQNEAQ (reference sequence). This CDR3 has 14 amino acids. The CDR3 is CASSATSNTGELFF. The CDR3 region has the DNA TGTGCCAGCAGCGCCACCTCGAACACCGGGGAGCTGTTTTTT.